What follows are 28 T cell receptor beta chains derived from one specimen sequenced in a study of T cells after yellow fever vaccination. TCRdb fed the 5' RACE reads into MiXCR, producing one record per CDR3 protein. The data hold 140,000 to 150,000 distinct CDR3 sequences, with about 6.9% observed a single time. The sequencing here drew on CD4+ T cells sorted from PBMCs, taken 10 days after the yellow fever booster vaccination. These receptors were collected from a man aged 25-45 years who received the YFV17D yellow fever vaccine.

This clonotype has ten or more counts. The chain couples TRBV28 to TRBJ2-1; D is ambiguous. Deletions cut 8 bases from V and 2 bases from J, with 4 bases between. Germline lookup yields CDR1 MDHEN and CDR2 SYDVKM. The length of the CDR3 is 11 residues. CDR3: CASGPYNEQFF. In DNA, the CDR3 is TGTGCCAGCGGACCCTACAATGAGCAGTTCTTC.

This clonotype was recorded many times. The chain joins TRBV6-2 or TRBV6-3 to TRBJ2-1, with D perhaps TRBD1 or TRBD2 (6 bases each). The CDR3 extends over 14 amino acids. The V gene lost 4 bases and the J gene lost 6 bases, with 13 bases spanning the gap. CDR1 and CDR2 from the germline V gene are MNHEY and SVGEGT. In nucleotides, the CDR3 is TGTGCCAGCAGTTTGATCAGGGGAGGCAATGAGCAGTTCTTC. Amino acid sequence: CASSLIRGGNEQFF.

This clonotype was counted many times. The chain joins TRBV7-2 to TRBJ1-4; D perhaps matches TRBD1 (5 bases). The CDR3 totals 14 residues. V was trimmed by 6 bases and J by 0 bases, leaving 8 bases between them. Germline loops: CDR1 SGHTA, CDR2 FQGNSA. The CDR3 protein is CASSGTATNEKLFF. CDR3 bases: TGTGCCAGCAGTGGGACGGCAACTAATGAAAAACTGTTTTTT.

This clonotype occurred many times. CDR3 loop: CASSLGIHTDTQYF. DNA for the CDR3: TGTGCCAGCAGTTTAGGGATCCACACAGATACGCAGTATTTT. The chain is built from TRBV12-3 or TRBV12-4 and TRBJ2-3, with no clear D. With 1 base removed from V and 2 bases from J, the gap between germline ends came to 7 bases. The CDR3 contains 14 residues.

Only a few counts were recorded for this clonotype. The chain couples TRBV5-1 to TRBJ2-5; the D gene is possibly TRBD2 (5 bases). This CDR3 comprises 15 residues. Germline V lookup: CDR1 SGHRS, CDR2 YFSETQ. With 4 bases removed from V and 1 base from J, the gap between germline ends came to 14 bases. CDR3 nucleotide sequence: TGCGCCAGCAGCCGTGCTCCGGGATCCCAAGAGACCCAGTACTTC. Its translation: CASSRAPGSQETQYF.

This clonotype was seen many times. The chain has TRBV20-1 and TRBJ1-5; D call uncertain. Per the germline V gene, CDR1 is DFQATT and CDR2 is SNEGSKA (reference sequence). V lost 5 bases and J 5 bases, leaving 13 bases between the germline ends. The CDR3 is 13 residues long. DNA of the CDR3: TGCAGTGCTGAGAGATCAGTCGATCAGCCCCAGCATTTT. This translates into CSAERSVDQPQHF.

This clonotype was counted at least ten times. The chain couples TRBV20-1 to TRBJ2-3; 7 bases are a match to TRBD1. The CDR3 totals 13 residues. CDR1 is DFQATT and CDR2 is SNEGSKA in the germline V gene (reference sequence). The V gene end was trimmed by 0 bases and the J gene end by 7 bases; junction bases not matched to a gene: 4. In DNA, the CDR3 is TGCAGTGCTAGAGATCAAAGGGGGCATACGCAGTATTTT. Protein sequence: CSARDQRGHTQYF.

This clonotype was seen ten or more times. The V gene is TRBV7-2, the J gene TRBJ2-1; D not resolved. From germline, CDR1 is SGHTA and CDR2 FQGNSA. The CDR3 is 13 residues long. V was clipped by 4 bases and J by 5 bases, with 9 bases between them. Here the CDR3 DNA reads TGTGCCAGCAGCTCTCAAATTAACAATGAGCAGTTCTTC. Amino acid sequence: CASSSQINNEQFF.

This clonotype was seen at least ten times. CDR3 DNA: TGTGCCAGCAGCCCCTCCCTAGCGGAACTCTACGAGCAGTACTTC. It translates to CASSPSLAELYEQYF. The rearrangement joins TRBV7-9 to TRBJ2-7; 7 bases align to TRBD2. CDR1 and CDR2 from the germline V gene are SEHNR and FQNEAQ (reference sequence). After removal of 5 bases from V and 3 bases from J, the junction contained 10 bases not matched to a gene. The CDR3 sequence is 15 residues long.

This clonotype was observed many times. This chain uses TRBV30 with TRBJ2-3; weak D call: TRBD2 (6 bases). CDR1 is GTSNPN and CDR2 is SVGIG in the germline V gene (reference sequence). V lost 5 bases and J lost 5, with 11 bases in between. The CDR3 length is 12 residues. CDR3 DNA: TGTGCCTGGGGCCTCGGGGGAGATACGCAGTATTTT. It specifies CAWGLGGDTQYF.

This clonotype was recorded at least ten times. For the CDR3, the DNA is TGTGCCAGCAGTTTAGTCCGGGGGGAGCTGTTTTTT. Amino acids: CASSLVRGELFF. The chain recombines TRBV12-3 or TRBV12-4 with TRBJ2-2; D gene unclear. V lost 1 base and J lost 8, with 5 bases in between. The CDR3 runs 12 residues.

This clonotype was seen ten or more times. V and J are TRBV20-1 and TRBJ2-5; perhaps TRBD1 as D (5 bases). Germline V gives CDR1 DFQATT, CDR2 SNEGSKA (reference sequence). V lost 7 bases and J lost 5, with 11 bases in between. CDR3 size: 11 residues. Written as DNA, the CDR3 is TGCAGTGTTTTGAAGGGGGAGACCCAGTACTTC. Protein product: CSVLKGETQYF.

This clonotype was counted many times. The CDR3 sequence: CASSSGTGIPSGNTIYF. CDR3 in DNA: TGTGCCAGCAGCTCCGGGACAGGAATACCTTCTGGAAACACCATATATTTT. V gene TRBV5-5 combines with J gene TRBJ1-3, with 8 bases aligning to TRBD1. The CDR3 has 17 amino acids. Germline values: CDR1 SGHKS, CDR2 YYEKEE (reference sequence). V lost 3 bases, J lost 1 base, and 9 bases stayed unmatched.

This clonotype was recorded at least ten times. This chain uses TRBV4-3 with TRBJ2-1; D is ambiguous. The CDR3 sequence is 13 residues long. V was pared by 1 base and J by 7 bases, with 8 bases between. The germline V gene has CDR1 LGHNA and CDR2 YSLEER. CDR3 loop: CASSQVKGNEQFF. Here the CDR3 DNA reads TGCGCCAGCAGCCAAGTAAAAGGGAATGAGCAGTTCTTC.

This clonotype came up many times. At one of its ends the junction is not consistent with the germline gene, which may arise from a read error. The chain couples TRBV20-1 to TRBJ2-1; the match to TRBD2 covers 8 bases. The V gene's germline CDR1 is DFQATT and CDR2 SNEGSKA (reference sequence). The CDR3 runs 12 residues. CDR3 in amino acids: CSARGTGTSSLF. The CDR3 bases are TGCAGTGCTAGAGGGACGGGGACTAGTTCTCTCTTC.

This clonotype was counted many times. The chain carries TRBV12-3 or TRBV12-4 and TRBJ2-4; D is perhaps TRBD1 or TRBD2 (5 bases each). This CDR3 region has 13 residues. V was cut by 3 bases and J by 9 bases, with 12 bases left in between. This chain's CDR3 is CASSLRGSGIQYF. DNA of the CDR3: TGTGCCAGCAGTTTGAGGGGATCGGGCATTCAGTACTTC.

This clonotype was counted between two and nine times. The genes are TRBV20-1 and TRBJ2-7; 8 bases agree with TRBD1. Looked up from germline, CDR1 is DFQATT and CDR2 is SNEGSKA (reference sequence). This CDR3 is 12 amino acids long. The trim removed 6 bases at V and 4 bases at J, leaving 5 bases unmatched. The CDR3 protein is CSAQTGAYEQYF. The CDR3 DNA reads TGCAGTGCACAGACAGGGGCGTACGAGCAGTACTTC.

This clonotype showed up many times. V is TRBV20-1 and J is TRBJ2-1; no clear D gene. Germline V gene lookup returns CDR1 DFQATT and CDR2 SNEGSKA (reference sequence). The CDR3 length is 13 residues. Trimming took 7 bases from V and 2 from J, leaving 12 bases between them. CDR3 bases: TGCAGTGTCGGAAGCCCCACCTACAATGAGCAGTTCTTC. Its protein is CSVGSPTYNEQFF.

At least ten counts were recorded for this clonotype. V and J are TRBV7-2 and TRBJ2-3, with 8 bases fitting TRBD2. CDR1 and CDR2 (germline): SGHTA, FQGNSA. The CDR3 has 15 amino acids. V dropped 4 bases and J dropped 5; count of bases not matched to a gene: 8. CDR3 in amino acids: CASSSRTSLGDTQYF. DNA of the CDR3: TGTGCCAGCAGCTCACGGACTAGCCTCGGAGATACGCAGTATTTT.

This clonotype was found a few times. The CDR3 loop reads CASTKTGTGRNEQYF. For the CDR3, the DNA is TGTGCCAGCACGAAGACGGGTACCGGTCGCAACGAGCAGTACTTC. The chain has TRBV6-2 or TRBV6-3 and TRBJ2-7; D unresolved. The CDR3 consists of 15 residues. V lost 7 bases and J 5 bases, leaving 21 bases between the germline ends. Germline assignment: CDR1 MNHEY and CDR2 SVGEGT.

Ten or more counts support this clonotype. This rearrangement joins TRBV20-1 to TRBJ1-1; a possible D gene is TRBD1 (6 bases). Trimming shortened V by 6 bases and J by 5 bases, and 16 bases separated the two germline ends. This CDR3 has 13 residues. CDR1 is DFQATT and CDR2 is SNEGSKA in the germline V gene (reference sequence). CDR3 nucleotide sequence: TGCAGTGCCTTCCGACAGGAAGGGACTGAAGCTTTCTTT. Residues: CSAFRQEGTEAFF.

The sample holds a few counts of this clonotype. DNA for the CDR3: TGTGCCAGCAGCCGTGCCAGGGAGGAGACCCAGTACTTC. Encoded protein: CASSRAREETQYF. This sequence joins TRBV7-2 and TRBJ2-5; the D gene could be TRBD1 or TRBD2 (5 bases each). This CDR3 spans 13 amino acids. Trimming pared 5 bases from V and 5 bases from J, leaving 12 bases between. In germline, CDR1 is SGHTA, CDR2 FQGNSA.

This clonotype has at least ten counts. The V call is TRBV5-1, the J call TRBJ2-7, with 8 bases lining up with TRBD1. V shed 3 bases, J shed 6 bases, and the junction held 8 bases outside the gene matches. Germline V gene lookup returns CDR1 SGHRS and CDR2 YFSETQ. There are 14 residues in the CDR3. CDR3 sequence: CASSSDRGSGEQYF. Written as DNA, the CDR3 is TGCGCCAGCAGCTCCGACAGGGGTTCAGGCGAGCAGTACTTC.

This clonotype was recorded at least ten times. The chain is built from TRBV10-3 and TRBJ2-5, with TRBD1 matching over 8 bases. Germline V gene lookup returns CDR1 ENHRY and CDR2 SYGVKD. This CDR3 comprises 13 residues. For the CDR3, the DNA is TGTGCGAGCAAAGCAGGGGGCGGTGAGACCCAGTACTTC. Its protein is CASKAGGGETQYF.

This clonotype was picked up a small number of times. The J gene is TRBJ1-4, the V gene TRBV29-1; 8 nucleotides align to TRBD1. This CDR3 region has 14 residues. V was clipped by 4 bases and J by 4 bases; unmatched bases: 5. Germline-derived CDR1 and CDR2 are SQVTM and ANQGSEA. The CDR3 nucleotides read TGCAGCGTTGCGGACAGGGAAAATAATGAAAAACTGTTTTTT. Amino acid sequence: CSVADRENNEKLFF.

The CDR3 DNA follows: TGCGCCAGCAGTGAGTCTACAGGGCGGCAGAATTCACCCCTCCACTTT. Protein product: CASSESTGRQNSPLHF. The V call is TRBV10-2, the J call TRBJ1-6; D is possibly TRBD1 (6 bases). Trimming removed 0 bases at V and 7 bases at J, with 13 bases between. CDR3 size: 16 residues. Germline CDR1 and CDR2: WSHSY and SAAADI.

This clonotype has a count of ten or more. This chain links TRBV24-1 with TRBJ2-2, with no clear D. The CDR3 spans 14 residues. Germline CDR1 reads KGHDR; CDR2 reads SFDVKD. Trimming took off 4 bases at V and 15 bases at J, with 20 bases between the two ends. The CDR3 coding sequence is TGTGCCACCAGTGACCCAAACGGTACTCCGGCATTGTTTTTT. This translates into CATSDPNGTPALFF.

This clonotype occurred many times. CDR3 region: CASSPGLAIEQFF. In DNA form, the CDR3 reads TGTGCCAGCAGCCCTGGACTAGCAATTGAGCAGTTCTTC. This chain links TRBV3-1 with TRBJ2-1; 8 bases agree with TRBD2. Per germline, CDR1 LGHDT and CDR2 YNNKEL (reference sequence). The V segment lost 4 bases and the J segment 9 bases; nucleotides outside the gene matches: 5. The CDR3 contains 13 residues.